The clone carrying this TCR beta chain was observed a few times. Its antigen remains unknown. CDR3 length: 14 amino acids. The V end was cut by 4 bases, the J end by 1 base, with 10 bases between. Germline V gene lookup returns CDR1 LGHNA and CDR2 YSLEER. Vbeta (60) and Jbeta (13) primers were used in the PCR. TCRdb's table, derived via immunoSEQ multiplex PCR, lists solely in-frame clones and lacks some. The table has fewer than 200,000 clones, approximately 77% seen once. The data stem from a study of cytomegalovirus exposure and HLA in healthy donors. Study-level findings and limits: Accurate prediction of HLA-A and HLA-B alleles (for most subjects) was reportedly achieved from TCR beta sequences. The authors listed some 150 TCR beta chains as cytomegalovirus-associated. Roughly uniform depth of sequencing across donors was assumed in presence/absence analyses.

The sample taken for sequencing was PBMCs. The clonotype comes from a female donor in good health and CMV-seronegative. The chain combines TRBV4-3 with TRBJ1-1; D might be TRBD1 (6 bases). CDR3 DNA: TGCGCCAGCAGCCCAGGACAGACGAACACTGAAGCTTTCTTT. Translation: CASSPGQTNTEAFF.